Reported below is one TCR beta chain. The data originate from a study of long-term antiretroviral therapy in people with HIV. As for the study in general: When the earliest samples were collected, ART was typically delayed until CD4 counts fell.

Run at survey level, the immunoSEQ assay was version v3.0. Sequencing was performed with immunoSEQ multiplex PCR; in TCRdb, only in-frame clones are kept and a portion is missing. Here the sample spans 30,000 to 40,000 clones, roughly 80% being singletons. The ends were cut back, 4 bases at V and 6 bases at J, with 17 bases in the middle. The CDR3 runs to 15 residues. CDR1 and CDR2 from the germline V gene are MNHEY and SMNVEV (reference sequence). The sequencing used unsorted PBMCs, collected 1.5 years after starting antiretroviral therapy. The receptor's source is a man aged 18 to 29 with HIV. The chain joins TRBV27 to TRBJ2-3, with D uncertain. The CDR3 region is CASSSPSFPVDTQYF. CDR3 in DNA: TGTGCCAGCAGTTCGCCCTCATTCCCAGTTGATACGCAGTATTTT.